Below, 3 T cell receptor beta chains from the same sample are listed, as sequenced in a study of CD8+ T cells in alopecia areata. A panel of CD4, CD8alpha, NKG2D, NKG2ACE and other markers served to sort pooled cutaneous lymph node cells. After isolation, RNA underwent reverse transcription to generate cDNA as the sequencing template. Sequencing used immunoSEQ multiplex PCR; TCRdb keeps in-frame clones, though not all of them. There are 20,000 or so clones in the sample, none observed a single time. The sample comprised CD8+ T cells sorted from a lymph node. These receptors originate from a C3H/HeJ mouse with alopecia areata. For this strain, the MHC haplotype corresponds to H2-k.

For this clone: The TCRdb protein and the DNA translation do not line up at residue 11; the protein shown here was made by translating the DNA. Gene names refer to mouse genes. The read is 3 residues too short to cover the CDR3 end, so that end is filled in from the germline J gene. The chain employs TRBV19 and TRBJ1-3, with D maybe TRBD1 (5 bases). The CDR3 spans 14 residues. Germline-derived CDR1 and CDR2 are FNHDT and SITEND (reference sequence). Trimming cost V 1 base and J 2 bases, with 7 bases left between them. The CDR3: CASSIIRAGNTLYF. The DNA read from the CDR3 is TGTGCCAGCAGTATAATCAGGGCTGGAAATACG.

This clone turned up a few times. Here the gene names and germline are mouse. The CDR3 extends 4 residues past the end of the read, so its final part is completed from the germline J gene. The J gene is TRBJ2-3, the V gene TRBV13-3, with 7 bases matching TRBD1. Germline V gives CDR1 NNHDY, CDR2 SYVADS. The ends lost 5 bases at V and 0 bases at J; junction bases unmatched: 3. The CDR3 covers 14 residues. The CDR3 is CASRQGPSAETLYF. The CDR3 bases that were read are TGTGCCAGCAGACAGGGGCCTAGTGCAGAA.

This clone has ten or more counts. At residue 11, the TCRdb protein departs from the DNA translation, so the protein shown here was derived from the DNA itself. The listed genes are named as in mouse. With the read ending 3 residues before the CDR3 end, the germline J gene is used to fill in that end. V is TRBV19 and J is TRBJ1-6; 9 bases map to TRBD1. TRBJ1-6 is an ORF for which the function is uncertain. Trimming at V came to 2 bases and at J to 7 bases, leaving 1 base not matched to a gene. Looked up from germline, CDR1 is FNHDT and CDR2 is SITEND (reference sequence). The CDR3 loop spans 14 amino acids. The CDR3: CASSMDRGNSPLYF. Partial CDR3 DNA: TGTGCCAGCAGTATGGACAGGGGAAATTCGCCC.